One sample yielded the 9 T cell receptor beta chains listed below, sequenced in a study of OX40 agonist ivuxolimab in advanced cancers. Profiling relied on immunoSEQ multiplex PCR, and the TCRdb table lists in-frame clones only, not all of them. Among fewer than 80,000 clones, more than 60% were seen once, and the ten largest hold over 1.5%. Sequenced material: CD4+ or CD8+ T cells sorted from blood, taken in a trial of the OX40 agonist ivuxolimab. The receptors were sampled from an adult with an advanced solid tumor such as melanoma, head and neck, liver or kidney cancer.

The chain has TRBV11-2 and TRBJ1-3; D not resolved. Germline CDR1 is SGHAT and CDR2 is FQNNGV. Between the trimmed V and J ends, which lost 3 bases and 2 bases, there was a span of 5 bases. The CDR3 has 13 amino acids. CDR3 loop: CASSFGAGNTIYF. The CDR3 nucleotides are TGTGCCAGCAGCTTCGGGGCTGGAAACACCATATATTTT.

The rearrangement uses TRBV7-3 and TRBJ2-7; 12 bases map to TRBD1. The CDR3 is 15 amino acids. The trim removed 5 bases at V and 5 bases at J, leaving 7 bases unmatched. CDR1 is SGHTA, CDR2 FQGTGA, per germline. The CDR3 loop reads CASSRTGTGGDEQYF. Written as DNA, the CDR3 is TGTGCCAGCAGCCGCACCGGGACAGGGGGCGACGAGCAGTACTTC.

This chain links TRBV7-9 with TRBJ2-5; D possibly corresponds to TRBD1 (5 bases). The CDR3 covers 14 residues. V shed 3 bases and J shed 4 bases, with 12 bases lying between them. Germline CDR1 is SEHNR and CDR2 is FQNEAQ (reference sequence). In DNA form, the CDR3 reads TGTGCCAGCAGCTTTGGCGCAGGGCGAGAGACCCAGTACTTC. Translation gives CASSFGAGRETQYF.

The V and J genes are TRBV6-1 and TRBJ2-7; D unresolved. The length of the CDR3 is 14 residues. The V gene lost 6 bases and the J gene lost 3 bases, with 15 bases spanning the gap. Germline CDR1 and CDR2: MNHNS and SASEGT. The CDR3 DNA reads as TGTGCCAGCAGCGGGTGGGCAGGCCGCTACGAGCAGTACTTC. As protein: CASSGWAGRYEQYF.

The chain links TRBV7-2 to TRBJ2-7, with TRBD2 identical over 9 bases. Germline V gene lookup returns CDR1 SGHTA and CDR2 FQGNSA. The ends lost 6 bases at V and 5 bases at J; junction bases unmatched: 14. This CDR3 is built from 16 residues. CDR3 DNA sequence: TGTGCCAGCAGTCGACGGATTAGCGGGAGTTTTAACGAGCAGTACTTC. As protein: CASSRRISGSFNEQYF.

This clone has only a few counts. The J gene is TRBJ2-2, the V gene TRBV19, with D perhaps TRBD2 (5 bases). Per germline, CDR1 LNHDA and CDR2 SQIVND (reference sequence). This CDR3 contains 11 residues. With 9 bases removed from V and 6 bases from J, the gap between germline ends came to 8 bases. CDR3 residues: CASNSAGELFF. The CDR3, as DNA: TGTGCCAGCAATAGCGCCGGGGAGCTGTTTTTT. Using reference TRBV19 and TRBJ2-2 for the parts outside the CDR3, the full variable domain is DGGITQSPKYLFRKEGQNVTLSCEQNLNHDAMYWYRQDPGQGLRLIYYSQIVNDFQKGDIAEGYSVSREKKESFPLTVTSAQKNPTAFYLCASNSAGELFFGEGSRLTVL.

The chain uses TRBV18 and TRBJ1-2, with D uncertain. Per the germline V gene, CDR1 is KGHSH and CDR2 is LQKENI. The CDR3 loop spans 14 amino acids. The germline V and J ends were trimmed by 3 bases and 8 bases, with 16 bases remaining between them. CDR3 in amino acids: CASSPPNKVQGYTF. DNA for the CDR3: TGTGCCAGCTCACCGCCTAATAAGGTCCAGGGCTACACCTTC. Variable domain in full (rest from reference TRBV18 and TRBJ1-2): NAGVMQNPRHLVRRRGQEARLRCSPMKGHSHVYWYRQLPEEGLKFMVYLQKENIIDESGMPKERFSAEFPKEGPSILRIQQVVRGDSAAYFCASSPPNKVQGYTFGSGTRLTVV.

The chain recombines TRBV6-5 with TRBJ1-2; possible D gene TRBD1, 5 bases. The V end lost 6 bases, the J end lost 0 bases, and 8 bases lay between the germline ends. This CDR3 has 13 amino acids. Germline CDR1 is MNHEY and CDR2 is SVGAGI. CDR3 sequence reads: CASRGVANYGYTF. CDR3 nucleotide sequence: TGTGCCAGCAGGGGGGTGGCTAACTATGGCTACACCTTC.

The chain employs TRBV27 and TRBJ2-1, with D perhaps matching TRBD1 or TRBD2 (5 bases each). The V end lost 2 bases, the J end lost 9 bases, and 20 bases lay between the germline ends. The CDR3 totals 16 residues. Germline V lookup: CDR1 MNHEY, CDR2 SMNVEV (reference sequence). This CDR3 reads CASSLRFSELGGEQFF. The CDR3 DNA sequence: TGTGCCAGCAGTTTACGGTTTTCTGAACTTGGGGGTGAGCAGTTCTTC.